These 11 T cell receptor beta chains were all obtained from the same sample, sequenced in a study of T cell responses to AZD1222 COVID-19 vaccine. Using immunoSEQ multiplex PCR, the repertoire was profiled, and TCRdb retains in-frame clones only, with some absent. This sample has approximately 110,000 clones, with roughly 86% found just once. This specimen consisted of peripheral blood, obtained on day 0 of AZD1222 vaccination. Receptors were obtained from an adult in good health.

The chain carries TRBV6-4 and TRBJ2-6; 8 bases fit TRBD1. This CDR3 contains 14 residues. With V trimmed by 10 bases and J by 3 bases, 5 bases remained unmatched. Germline assignment: CDR1 MRHNA and CDR2 SNTAGT. The CDR3 region is CATGQGYGANVLTF. The CDR3 coding sequence is TGTGCCACCGGACAGGGCTATGGGGCCAACGTCCTGACTTTC.

V is TRBV7-2 and J is TRBJ2-1; D is unclear. Trimming removed 1 base from V and 6 bases from J, with 10 bases in between. This CDR3 is built from 14 residues. From germline, CDR1 is SGHTA and CDR2 FQGNSA. Here the CDR3 reads CASSLDGWSNEQFF. The CDR3 coding sequence is TGTGCCAGCAGCTTAGATGGATGGAGCAATGAGCAGTTCTTC. Supplemented by reference TRBV7-2 and TRBJ2-1, the full variable domain reads GAGVSQSPSNKVTEKGKDVELRCDPISGHTALYWYRQSLGQGLEFLIYFQGNSAPDKSGLPSDRFSAERTGGSVSTLTIQRTQQEDSAVYLCASSLDGWSNEQFFGPGTRLTVL.

The chain employs TRBV5-6 and TRBJ1-5; D perhaps matches TRBD1 (6 bases). The germline gives CDR1 SGHDT, CDR2 YYEEEE. The germline V and J ends were trimmed by 4 bases and 1 base, with 12 bases remaining between them. The CDR3 covers 15 residues. The CDR3 region has the DNA TGTGCCAGCAGCGGGGGGGCGTGGAGCAATCAGCCCCAGCATTTT. This codes for CASSGGAWSNQPQHF.

The chain is built from TRBV2 and TRBJ2-7; 9 bases are shared with TRBD1. Germline CDR1 and CDR2: SNHLY and FYNNEI. Unmatched junction bases numbered 1, after V lost 5 bases and J lost 5 bases. This CDR3 spans 12 amino acids. The CDR3: CASSRDRDEQYF. CDR3 DNA: TGTGCCAGCAGTCGGGACAGGGACGAGCAGTACTTC.

The chain has TRBV7-8 and TRBJ2-7; possibly TRBD1 for D (6 bases). Looked up from germline, CDR1 is SGHVS and CDR2 is FQNEAQ. This CDR3 is built from 18 residues. V lost 1 base to trimming and J lost 4 bases, with 23 bases between them. The CDR3 region is CASSLEGAVSGHRYEQYF. The CDR3, as DNA: TGTGCCAGCAGCTTAGAAGGGGCCGTTTCGGGACATCGATACGAGCAGTACTTC.

This chain links TRBV28 with TRBJ1-5; D ambiguous. Trimming took 8 bases from V and 9 from J, leaving 14 bases between them. Germline loops: CDR1 MDHEN, CDR2 SYDVKM. This CDR3 is 12 amino acids long. CDR3 bases: TGTGCCAGCGGCCTCCGGACGGCGCCCCAGCATTTT. Protein sequence: CASGLRTAPQHF.

V is TRBV24-1 and J is TRBJ2-7; 8 bases fit TRBD1. The J segment lost 6 bases and the V segment lost 4 bases, leaving 4 bases of the junction unmatched. The CDR3 loop spans 13 amino acids. Germline V gives CDR1 KGHDR, CDR2 SFDVKD. The CDR3 sequence is CATSDQDRAEQYF. DNA for the CDR3: TGTGCCACCAGTGACCAGGACAGGGCCGAGCAGTACTTC.

The rearrangement links TRBV6-4 to TRBJ2-3; D remains unclear. From germline, CDR1 is MRHNA and CDR2 SNTAGT. The V end was cut by 10 bases, the J end by 3 bases, with 17 bases between. The CDR3 spans 14 residues. The chain's CDR3 is CATQDPSETDTQYF. The CDR3 DNA reads TGTGCCACCCAGGACCCTTCGGAGACAGATACGCAGTATTTT.

The chain recombines TRBV12-3 or TRBV12-4 with TRBJ1-2; TRBD1 matches 7 bases. The CDR3 is 13 residues long. V lost 1 base to trimming and J lost 7 bases; unmatched junction nucleotides: 3. The CDR3 bases are TGTGCCAGCAGTTTAGAGAGGGACAGTGGCTACACCTTC. It codes for CASSLERDSGYTF.

The J gene is TRBJ1-2, the V gene TRBV29-1, with D hard to call. CDR1 and CDR2 from the germline V gene are SQVTM and ANQGSEA. CDR3 size: 11 residues. The V end lost 1 base, the J end lost 7 bases, and 7 bases lay between the germline ends. In DNA form, the CDR3 reads TGCAGCGTTGAAGTTGAGGGTGGCTACACCTTC. It is translated as CSVEVEGGYTF.

This CDR3 is CASSLGHSYEQYF. Written as DNA, the CDR3 is TGTGCCAGCAGCTTAGGCCACTCCTACGAGCAGTACTTC. The chain has TRBV13 and TRBJ2-7; no firm D call. V was trimmed by 0 bases and J by 0 bases, leaving 3 bases between them. CDR1 and CDR2 (germline): PRHDT, FYEKMQ (reference sequence). This CDR3 is built from 13 residues.